A single sample gave rise to the 25 T cell receptor beta chains below, sequenced in a study of tumor-infiltrating lymphocytes in primary liver carcinoma. Co-extracted RNA and DNA came from 20-30 mg of unsorted bulk tissue. The input was 500 ng total RNA; TCR beta cDNA was made from it with a constant-region primer. Library construction for TCR beta comprised three nested multiplex PCR rounds performed with slightly modified ARM-PCR. The two initial PCR rounds, about 9 cycles each, used TRBV1-TRBV30 forward and C-beta reverse primers. TCRdb reprocessed the multiplex PCR reads with MiXCR, giving one entry per CDR3 protein. The sample has fewer than 75,000 distinct CDR3 sequences, over 60% seen once. The sample was liver tumor tissue from sampling region 4. The subset was: tumor region T4, right-lateral pole. These receptors originate from a man aged 35-49 years with primary liver carcinoma and hepatitis B virus infection.

In regard to this clonotype: Given the absence of the conserved phenylalanine or tryptophan at the CDR3 end, a read error is likely. The chain links TRBV4-3 to TRBJ2-7, with D possibly TRBD2 on 7 matching bases. This CDR3 has 15 amino acids. Germline V gene lookup returns CDR1 LGHNA and CDR2 YSLEER. The CDR3 loop reads CASSQDRGAGDEQYQ. The DNA of the CDR3 is TGTGCCAGCAGCCAAGATAGGGGGGCGGGAGACGAGCAGTACCAG.

On this clonotype itself: The junction differs from germline at one of its ends, possibly a read error. The chain uses TRBV6-2 or TRBV6-3 and TRBJ2-1; TRBD2 matches at 9 bases. Looked up from germline, CDR1 is MNHEY and CDR2 is SVGEGT. The CDR3 is 17 residues long. The CDR3: CVSSLVTSGTLKNEQFF. In DNA form, the CDR3 reads TGTGTCAGCAGTTTGGTGACTAGCGGAACCCTTAAAAATGAGCAGTTCTTC.

For this clonotype: With a much larger clone just one base away, this may be a read error. CDR3 nucleotides: TGTGCCAGCAGTCCCGCTAGCTGGAGGGCCTACGAGCAGTACTTC. This encodes CASSPASWRAYEQYF. J is TRBJ2-7 and V is TRBV7-3, with D possibly being TRBD2 (6 bases). V lost 6 bases to trimming and J lost 2 bases, with 17 bases between them. There are 15 residues in the CDR3. CDR1 SGHTA and CDR2 FQGTGA come from the germline V gene.

A remark on this clonotype: The CDR3 does not close with the conserved phenylalanine or tryptophan, likely indicating a read error. The DNA is omitted, as the CDR3 cannot be located on it reliably, and the CDR3 follows TCRdb's listing. V is TRBV6-6 and J is TRBJ1-6; TRBD1 is the table's D call, not checked against the DNA. The CDR3 region is 13 residues in length, termini included. Germline V lookup: CDR1 MNHNY, CDR2 SVGAGI (reference sequence). The CDR3 reads CAISSTGISPLHL.

The genes are TRBV9 and TRBJ2-3; D is unresolved. From germline, CDR1 is SGDLS and CDR2 YYNGEE. V lost 0 bases and J 0 bases, leaving 11 bases between the germline ends. This CDR3 has 16 residues. CDR3: CASSVAHGASTDTQYF. CDR3 coding DNA: TGTGCCAGCAGCGTAGCCCATGGTGCGAGCACAGATACGCAGTATTTT.

This chain links TRBV5-6 with TRBJ2-2; 7 bases are a match to TRBD2. Germline V lookup: CDR1 SGHDT, CDR2 YYEEEE. CDR3 length: 16 residues. In DNA, the CDR3 is TGTACAAGCAGCCTCGGGCGGGAGAGAGCGGCCGGGGAGCTGTTTTTT. Protein: CTSSLGRERAAGELFF.

This rearrangement joins TRBV6-1 to TRBJ1-3; maybe TRBD1 (6 bases). Germline V lookup: CDR1 MNHNS, CDR2 SASEGT. V lost 5 bases, J lost 6 bases, and 20 bases lay in between. The CDR3 covers 16 residues. CDR3 sequence (DNA): TGTGCCAGCAGTACCCCTGGGAGGGGGGGGGTAAACACCATATATTTT. It yields the protein CASSTPGRGGVNTIYF.

This clonotype was counted only a few times. The junction shows a germline mismatch at one end, possibly a read error. The chain carries TRBV12-3 or TRBV12-4 and TRBJ1-5; no clear D. The CDR3 is 11 residues long. Here the CDR3 DNA reads TGTGCCAGCAGCCGCGAAGAGCCCCAACATTTT. It encodes CASSREEPQHF.

This clonotype has at least ten counts. The CDR3 carries no conserved terminal phenylalanine or tryptophan, so it likely arises from a read error. The chain links TRBV11-3 to TRBJ2-3, with 10 positions matching TRBD2. Trimming at V came to 3 bases and at J to 3 bases, leaving 3 bases not matched to a gene. Per the germline V gene, CDR1 is SGHNT and CDR2 is YENEEA. The CDR3 has 15 residues. The CDR3 region is CASSFSGRRTDTQYS. The CDR3 DNA reads TGTGCCAGCAGCTTTAGCGGGAGGCGGACAGATACGCAGTATTCT.

At least ten counts were recorded for this clonotype. The chain is built from TRBV5-1 and TRBJ2-5, with D possibly being TRBD1 or TRBD2 (5 bases each). Germline loops: CDR1 SGHRS, CDR2 YFSETQ. The CDR3 loop spans 15 amino acids. The V gene lost 3 bases and the J gene lost 4 bases, with 16 bases spanning the gap. CDR3 coding DNA: TGCGCCAGCAGCTGGGGATCATTCGGGACAGAGACCCAGTACTTC. This encodes CASSWGSFGTETQYF.

Worth noting for this clonotype: This may be a read error, as it is one base from a much larger clone. The chain carries TRBV5-1 and TRBJ2-1; 8 bases are a match to TRBD1. This CDR3 comprises 15 residues. The V gene's germline CDR1 is SGHRS and CDR2 YFSETQ. The V gene end was trimmed by 0 bases and the J gene end by 10 bases; junction bases not matched to a gene: 9. This CDR3 reads CASSLGTGSCKEQFF. Here the CDR3 DNA reads TGCGCCAGCAGCTTGGGGACAGGGTCCTGCAAAGAGCAGTTCTTC. The full variable domain, its missing parts supplied by reference TRBV5-1 and TRBJ2-1, is KAGVTQTPRYLIKTRGQQVTLSCSPISGHRSVSWYQQTPGQGLQFLFEYFSETQRNKGNFPGRFSGRQFSNSRSEMNVSTLELGDSALYLCASSLGTGSCKEQFFGPGTRLTVL.

This clonotype was seen at least ten times. This chain links TRBV11-2 with TRBJ1-2; the match to TRBD1 covers 7 bases. The V segment lost 3 bases and the J segment 8 bases; nucleotides outside the gene matches: 6. The CDR3 has 13 residues. Germline V gene sequence: CDR1 SGHAT, CDR2 FQNNGV. This CDR3 is CASSFDRAGGYTF. DNA for the CDR3: TGTGCCAGCAGCTTTGACAGGGCAGGGGGCTACACCTTC.

About this clonotype: A much larger clone sits a single nucleotide away, making a read error possible. The chain combines TRBV21-1 with TRBJ2-7. TRBV21-1 constitutes a pseudogene. The CDR3 extends over 13 amino acids. In nucleotides, the CDR3 is TGTGCCAGCAGCAACACTTTGGGGTACGAGCAGTACTTC. It encodes CASSNTLGYEQYF.

The gene calls are TRBV4-1 and TRBJ2-7, with no clear D. Germline CDR1 MGHRA, CDR2 YSYEKL. The V end was cut by 2 bases, the J end by 6 bases, with 20 bases between. The CDR3 has 16 amino acids. The CDR3 sequence is CASSQYRTDATLEQYF. CDR3 DNA: TGCGCCAGCAGCCAATATCGAACAGATGCCACCCTCGAGCAGTACTTC.

Concerning this clonotype itself: The missing conserved phenylalanine or tryptophan at the end of this CDR3 makes a read error likely. Because the CDR3's place on the DNA is in doubt, the DNA is left out and the CDR3 is given as listed by TCRdb. The chain combines TRBV6-5 with TRBJ2-2; the table gives TRBD1 as D, unverified against the DNA. Per germline, CDR1 MNHEY and CDR2 SVGAGI. The length of the CDR3 is 16 amino acids, counting both ends. CDR3 protein: CASSSPGVSVTGELFS.

The chain carries TRBV6-6 and TRBJ2-2; D uncertain. The CDR3 is made up of 15 amino acids. Germline loops: CDR1 MNHNY, CDR2 SVGAGI (reference sequence). V lost 3 bases to trimming and J lost 2 bases, with 10 bases between them. As DNA, the CDR3 is TGTGCCAGCAGTTATGTCGCCCGTAACACCGGGGAGCTGTTTTTT. Encoded protein: CASSYVARNTGELFF.

A word on this clonotype: At one boundary the junction diverges from the germline segment, which might be a read error. The chain has TRBV6-2 or TRBV6-3 and TRBJ2-1; 11 nucleotides line up with TRBD2. The germline V gene has CDR1 MNHEY and CDR2 SVGEGT. CDR3 length equals 21 residues. DNA for the CDR3: TGTGCCAGCAGTTACGGGACGGCGGGACTAGCGGCCCTGAGCTCCTACAATGTGCAGTTCTTC. Translated: CASSYGTAGLAALSSYNVQFF.

CDR3 amino acids: CASRIEGAGGQYF. The DNA for the CDR3 is TGTGCCAGTAGGATAGAGGGGGCCGGCGGGCAGTACTTC. This sequence joins TRBV6-5 and TRBJ2-7; 7 bases map to TRBD1. From germline, CDR1 is MNHEY and CDR2 SVGAGI. Losses at the gene ends were 9 bases for V and 9 bases for J; bases not matched to a gene: 14. This CDR3 region has 13 residues.

This clonotype showed up many times. The chain links TRBV10-3 to TRBJ1-2; no clear D gene. The CDR3 has 13 residues. Germline V CDR1 and CDR2: ENHRY, SYGVKD. With 3 bases removed from V and 2 bases from J, the gap between germline ends came to 7 bases. Here the CDR3 DNA reads TGTGCCATCAGTGAAGAGGCGAACTATGGCTACACCTTC. Translation gives CAISEEANYGYTF.

About this clonotype itself: A junction end diverges from the germline sequence, so it may reflect a read error. V and J are TRBV24-1 and TRBJ2-1, with a possible D match to TRBD2 (6 bases). The CDR3 length is 17 residues. Looked up from germline, CDR1 is KGHDR and CDR2 is SFDVKD. The CDR3 protein is CATSGTGGTSSYNGQSF. DNA for the CDR3: TGTGCCACCAGTGGAACGGGCGGGACGAGCTCCTACAATGGGCAGTCCTTC.

As regards this clonotype: Since a much larger clone is just one base distant, this may be a read error. The rearrangement links TRBV29-1 to TRBJ2-2; 8 bases are shared with TRBD1. CDR1 and CDR2 from the germline V gene are SQVTM and ANQGSEA. This CDR3 spans 16 amino acids. In DNA form, the CDR3 reads TGCAGCGTTGAAGGGTTGGACAGGGTGGGCACCGGGGAGATGTTTTTT. As protein: CSVEGLDRVGTGEMFF.

Points on this clonotype: Here the CDR3 omits its conserved ending phenylalanine or tryptophan, so a read error is the likely source. The rearrangement joins TRBV11-1 to TRBJ2-1; D not certain. The CDR3 is 14 residues long. Germline CDR1 is SGHAT and CDR2 is FQDESV (reference sequence). Trimming left V 1 base short and J 5 bases short, with 9 bases between. The CDR3 sequence is CASSLGSADNEQFL. CDR3 sequence (DNA): TGTGCCAGCAGCTTAGGCTCGGCGGACAATGAGCAGTTCTTA.

This clonotype was seen a handful of times. This chain links TRBV6-5 with TRBJ1-2; a possible D gene is TRBD1 (6 bases). This CDR3 has 13 amino acids. CDR1 and CDR2 (germline): MNHEY, SVGAGI. The V end was cut by 6 bases, the J end by 5 bases, with 13 bases between. This CDR3 is CASRGDKTYGYTF. CDR3 sequence (DNA): TGTGCCAGCAGAGGGGACAAGACGTATGGCTACACCTTC.

In the case of this clonotype: Compared with germline, one end of the junction differs, possibly owing to a read error. The chain employs TRBV4-3 and TRBJ2-7; D is undetermined. Germline assignment: CDR1 LGHNA and CDR2 YSLEER. The CDR3 totals 15 residues. CDR3 sequence (DNA): TGCGCCAGTAGCCAAGATCGTAAGACTCCCTACGAGCAGTACTTC. It translates to CASSQDRKTPYEQYF.

A single count supports this clonotype. At one boundary the junction diverges from the germline segment, which might be a read error. This chain links TRBV14 with TRBJ1-1; 8 nucleotides agree with TRBD1. This CDR3 has 15 amino acids. Germline CDR1 is SGHDN and CDR2 is FVKESK. The DNA of the CDR3 is TGTGCCAACAGCCAAGATTCCCGGGACAGGTCGGAAGCTCTCTTT. As protein: CANSQDSRDRSEALF.